This record looks at one T cell receptor beta chain sequence and its context. Per the original data handling: Nucleated cell counts were estimated from reference gene primer amplification. Measured with immunoSEQ multiplex PCR; TCRdb has only the in-frame clones, and not every one. The DNA gave D and trimming, while V, J and clone size come from that table. The data show about 100,000 clones, roughly 92% seen once. The data derive from a study of blood T cell repertoires in COVID-19. In the study overall: The origin of the acute and convalescent COVID-19 samples was the United States, Italy and Spain. PBMCs, B-cell-depleted T cells, or T cells were the source of the cDNA or gDNA that made up the material.

Source material: peripheral blood. The clonotype comes from a man aged 60 to 75 with acute or convalescent COVID-19.

CDR3 region: CASSPVTLDSYNEQFF. CDR3 DNA sequence: TGCGCCAGCAGTCCCGTAACCCTCGACAGTTACAATGAGCAGTTCTTC. The chain recombines TRBV10-1 with TRBJ2-1; possible D gene TRBD1, 5 bases. V was cut by 5 bases and J by 4 bases, with 18 bases left in between. The CDR3 length is 16 residues. The germline V gene has CDR1 WNHNN and CDR2 SYGVQD (reference sequence).